This entry lists 24 T cell receptor beta chains sequenced from one sample in a study of control samples from healthy donors and cancer patients. Method: immunoSEQ multiplex PCR; TCRdb's copy keeps in-frame clones and lacks some. This sample has 80,000 to 100,000 clones, with roughly 90% found just once. The sequencing sample was made of blood. The source of these receptors is a human donor in good health. The donor label of this sample is uncertain.

The chain employs TRBV27 and TRBJ1-1; unclear D gene. CDR1 is MNHEY and CDR2 is SMNVEV in the germline V gene (reference sequence). The V gene lost 3 bases and the J gene lost 1 base, with 6 bases spanning the gap. The CDR3 loop spans 13 amino acids. The CDR3 nucleotides read TGTGCCAGCAGTTTCCGGCCGAACACTGAAGCTTTCTTT. Residues: CASSFRPNTEAFF.

The J gene is TRBJ1-1, the V gene TRBV4-2; D might be TRBD1 (6 bases). The CDR3 has 17 amino acids. Per germline, CDR1 LGHNA and CDR2 YNFKEQ. The V end was cut by 0 bases, the J end by 1 base, with 15 bases between. The CDR3 region is CASSQDSAGARNTEAFF. DNA for the CDR3: TGTGCCAGCAGCCAAGATTCTGCAGGGGCAAGGAACACTGAAGCTTTCTTT.

The rearrangement uses TRBV18 and TRBJ2-7, with 7 bases matching TRBD2. The CDR3 spans 14 residues. V shed 1 base, J shed 7 bases, and the junction held 7 bases outside the gene matches. CDR1 and CDR2 from the germline V gene are KGHSH and LQKENI. The CDR3 protein is CASSPLPGGYEQYF. DNA of the CDR3: TGTGCCAGCTCACCACTTCCCGGGGGGTATGAGCAGTACTTC.

The chain employs TRBV29-1 and TRBJ1-4; D is unclear. Germline V lookup: CDR1 SQVTM, CDR2 ANQGSEA. This CDR3 region has 13 residues. V lost 6 bases, J lost 0 bases, and 8 bases lay in between. The CDR3 loop reads CSVAGTTNEKLFF. Here the CDR3 DNA reads TGCAGCGTCGCCGGGACAACTAATGAAAAACTGTTTTTT. Filled out from reference TRBV29-1 and TRBJ1-4, the complete variable domain reads SAVISQKPSRDICQRGTSLTIQCQVDSQVTMMFWYRQQPGQSLTLIATANQGSEATYESGFVIDKFPISRPNLTFSTLTVSNMSPEDSSIYLCSVAGTTNEKLFFGSGTQLSVL.

V usage is TRBV6-5 and J usage is TRBJ1-1, with D unclear. Trimming stripped 7 bases from V and 4 bases from J, with 4 bases between. This CDR3 spans 10 amino acids. The germline gives CDR1 MNHEY, CDR2 SVGAGI. The DNA for the CDR3 is TGTGCCAGCAAGGGCACTGAAGCTTTCTTT. This codes for CASKGTEAFF.

The chain is built from TRBV2 and TRBJ1-3; tentatively, D is TRBD1 (6 bases). V lost 10 bases to trimming and J lost 0 bases, with 16 bases between them. Germline V CDR1 and CDR2: SNHLY, FYNNEI. The CDR3 loop spans 15 amino acids. The CDR3 coding sequence is TGTGCCACCCGAAGGGGGGCCAACTCTGGAAACACCATATATTTT. This gives the protein CATRRGANSGNTIYF.

J is TRBJ2-2 and V is TRBV5-4; no clear D gene. The germline V and J ends were trimmed by 3 bases and 1 base, with 7 bases remaining between them. Per the germline V gene, CDR1 is SGHNT and CDR2 is YYREEE (reference sequence). The CDR3 is 14 residues long. The CDR3 spells CASSSIENTGELFF. The CDR3 DNA reads TGTGCCAGCAGCTCTATAGAGAACACCGGGGAGCTGTTTTTT.

The chain is built from TRBV27 and TRBJ1-5, with D maybe TRBD1 (6 bases). The CDR3 extends over 14 amino acids. Germline CDR1 is MNHEY and CDR2 is SMNVEV (reference sequence). Trimming took off 6 bases at V and 0 bases at J, with 9 bases between the two ends. The CDR3 sequence: CASRPGASNQPQHF. CDR3 bases: TGTGCCAGCAGACCAGGGGCTAGCAATCAGCCCCAGCATTTT.

The CDR3 reads CASSFSTGELFF. The CDR3 DNA reads TGTGCCAGCAGTTTTAGCACCGGGGAGCTGTTTTTT. This chain joins TRBV27 and TRBJ2-2; no firm D call. CDR1 is MNHEY and CDR2 is SMNVEV in the germline V gene (reference sequence). Trimming left V 3 bases short and J 4 bases short, with 3 bases between. The CDR3 is 12 amino acids.

V is TRBV12-3 or TRBV12-4 and J is TRBJ2-7; 7 bases are shared with TRBD2. This CDR3 has 12 residues. Unmatched junction bases numbered 4, after V lost 9 bases and J lost 2 bases. The chain's CDR3 is CASGAGTYEQYF. The CDR3 nucleotides are TGTGCCAGTGGAGCGGGGACCTACGAGCAGTACTTC.

The V gene is TRBV3-1 (or the pseudogene TRBV3-2), the J gene TRBJ1-1; no clear D. Germline V CDR1 and CDR2: LGHDT, YNNKEL (reference sequence). Between the trimmed V and J ends, which lost 1 base and 1 base, there was a span of 7 bases. This CDR3 region has 14 residues. DNA for the CDR3: TGTGCCAGCAGCCAAGCCCGTAGGAACACTGAAGCTTTCTTT. Its protein is CASSQARRNTEAFF.

This clone was observed a few times. The rearrangement joins TRBV12-5 to TRBJ1-1, with D unclear. The CDR3 consists of 11 residues. Germline lookup yields CDR1 LGHNT and CDR2 FRNRAP. The V gene lost 8 bases and the J gene lost 4 bases, with 8 bases spanning the gap. The DNA of the CDR3 is TGTGCTAGTCTAAGCCGCACTGAAGCTTTCTTT. It encodes CASLSRTEAFF.

This chain connects TRBV3-1 (or the pseudogene TRBV3-2) to TRBJ2-5; D is undetermined. The CDR3 length is 12 residues. V lost 2 bases and J 5 bases, leaving 6 bases between the germline ends. Looked up from germline, CDR1 is LGHDT and CDR2 is YNNKEL (reference sequence). Here the CDR3 reads CASSQSVETQYF. Written as DNA, the CDR3 is TGTGCCAGCAGCCAATCCGTGGAGACCCAGTACTTC.

V gene TRBV7-9 combines with J gene TRBJ2-2, with unresolved D. CDR3 length: 14 amino acids. Trimming removed 2 bases from V and 0 bases from J, with 4 bases in between. Germline V gene sequence: CDR1 SEHNR, CDR2 FQNEAQ (reference sequence). The CDR3 bases are TGTGCCAGCAGCTTAAAGGCGAACACCGGGGAGCTGTTTTTT. It is translated as CASSLKANTGELFF.

The chain links TRBV4-3 to TRBJ1-2, with D unclear. V lost 0 bases and J lost 8, with 13 bases in between. The CDR3 loop spans 14 amino acids. CDR1 LGHNA and CDR2 YSLEER come from the germline V gene. The CDR3 loop is CASSQDSVTVGYTF. The DNA of the CDR3 is TGCGCCAGCAGCCAAGATTCGGTGACGGTAGGCTACACCTTC.

The chain combines TRBV24-1 with TRBJ1-2; perhaps TRBD1 as D (6 bases). Trimming removed 2 bases at V and 0 bases at J, with 15 bases between. This CDR3 has 17 amino acids. Per germline, CDR1 KGHDR and CDR2 SFDVKD. The CDR3 nucleotides read TGTGCCACCAGTGATTCGACCGGGACACTAGCTAACTATGGCTACACCTTC. Its protein is CATSDSTGTLANYGYTF.

The chain links TRBV5-4 to TRBJ1-2; D perhaps matches TRBD1 (5 bases). Germline CDR1 SGHNT, CDR2 YYREEE (reference sequence). V lost 3 bases and J lost 3, with 9 bases in between. The CDR3 consists of 13 residues. In DNA, the CDR3 is TGTGCCAGCAGCTCGGGGGGAGACTATGGCTACACCTTC. This gives the protein CASSSGGDYGYTF.

The rearrangement uses TRBV28 and TRBJ1-1, with a possible D match to TRBD1 (5 bases). The CDR3 loop spans 12 amino acids. V lost 3 bases to trimming and J lost 11 bases, with 13 bases between them. Germline values: CDR1 MDHEN, CDR2 SYDVKM. This CDR3 is CASSLAGLRAFF. CDR3 DNA sequence: TGTGCCAGCAGTTTGGCAGGGTTGAGGGCTTTCTTT.

This rearrangement joins TRBV7-2 to TRBJ2-3; 10 nucleotides agree with TRBD1. The CDR3 length is 15 residues. V shed 5 bases, J shed 7 bases, and the junction held 9 bases outside the gene matches. CDR1 and CDR2 (germline): SGHTA, FQGNSA. The CDR3 bases are TGTGCCAGCAGCCCCGGACAGGGGGACGGGAATACGCAGTATTTT. Its protein is CASSPGQGDGNTQYF.

The V gene is TRBV2, the J gene TRBJ2-7; 8 bases agree with TRBD1. Germline lookup yields CDR1 SNHLY and CDR2 FYNNEI. Trimming at V came to 6 bases and at J to 6 bases, leaving 10 bases not matched to a gene. This CDR3 spans 14 amino acids. The CDR3 DNA is TGTGCCAGCAGGAGGGTCAGGGGGCGACTCGAGCAGTACGTC. It codes for CASRRVRGRLEQYV.

The rearrangement uses TRBV28 and TRBJ2-2; 9 positions match TRBD1. The CDR3 contains 14 residues. The V gene end was trimmed by 10 bases and the J gene end by 4 bases; junction bases not matched to a gene: 7. The germline gives CDR1 MDHEN, CDR2 SYDVKM. The CDR3 sequence is CATGGQGFTGELFF. For the CDR3, the DNA is TGTGCCACGGGGGGACAGGGATTCACCGGGGAGCTGTTTTTT. Variable domain in full (rest from reference TRBV28 and TRBJ2-2): DVKVTQSSRYLVKRTGEKVFLECVQDMDHENMFWYRQDPGLGLRLIYFSYDVKMKEKGDIPEGYSVSREKKERFSLILESASTNQTSMYLCATGGQGFTGELFFGEGSRLTVL.

This chain joins TRBV7-2 and TRBJ1-2; D is uncertain. This CDR3 has 15 amino acids. Trimming removed 5 bases from V and 6 bases from J, with 19 bases in between. Germline-derived CDR1 and CDR2 are SGHTA and FQGNSA. CDR3: CASSQQNGDTNGYTF. DNA for the CDR3: TGTGCCAGCAGCCAGCAAAACGGGGATACAAATGGCTACACCTTC.

This clone was counted many times. The V and J genes are TRBV7-9 and TRBJ1-1, with D maybe TRBD1 (5 bases). V lost 9 bases and J lost 4, with 15 bases in between. CDR3 length: 13 residues. Looked up from germline, CDR1 is SEHNR and CDR2 is FQNEAQ (reference sequence). The CDR3 is CASSRGEGTEAFF. The CDR3 DNA reads as TGTGCCAGTTCACGGGGGGAGGGCACTGAAGCTTTCTTT.

The rearrangement links TRBV24-1 to TRBJ2-2, with 10 bases aligning to TRBD2. The CDR3 is 16 residues long. Looked up from germline, CDR1 is KGHDR and CDR2 is SFDVKD. After removal of 3 bases from V and 2 bases from J, the junction contained 2 bases not matched to a gene. The CDR3 sequence: CATSDTSGTNTGELFF. In nucleotides, the CDR3 is TGTGCCACCAGTGATACTAGCGGGACTAACACCGGGGAGCTGTTTTTT.